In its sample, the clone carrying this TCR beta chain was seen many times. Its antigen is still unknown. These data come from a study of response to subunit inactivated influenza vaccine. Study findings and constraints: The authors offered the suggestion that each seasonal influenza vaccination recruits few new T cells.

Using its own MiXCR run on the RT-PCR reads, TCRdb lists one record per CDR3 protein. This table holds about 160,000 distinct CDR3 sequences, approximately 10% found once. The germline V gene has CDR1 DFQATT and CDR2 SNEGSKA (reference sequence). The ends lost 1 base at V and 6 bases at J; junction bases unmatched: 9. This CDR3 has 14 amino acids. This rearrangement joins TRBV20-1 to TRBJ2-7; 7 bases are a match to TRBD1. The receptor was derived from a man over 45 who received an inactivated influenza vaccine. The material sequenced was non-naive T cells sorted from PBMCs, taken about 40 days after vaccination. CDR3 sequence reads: CSARAGDRVTEQYF. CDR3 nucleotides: TGCAGTGCTAGAGCAGGCGACAGGGTAACCGAGCAGTACTTC.